This TCR beta chain emerged from a study of T cell responses to AZD1222 COVID-19 vaccine. CDR1 is MNHEY and CDR2 is SVGAGI in the germline V gene. This CDR3 is 11 amino acids long. Generated by immunoSEQ multiplex PCR, the TCRdb table keeps only in-frame clones and is missing some. The sample includes some 120,000 clones, 90% to 95% seen only once; the top ten take 2.5% to 3%. The TCR originated in an adult in good health. The sample in question was peripheral blood, obtained on day 0 of AZD1222 vaccination. This chain links TRBV6-5 with TRBJ1-3; D is undetermined. The CDR3 DNA sequence: TGTACCACTTTCTCTGGAAACACCATATATTTT. Protein: CTTFSGNTIYF.